This T cell receptor (beta chain) originates from a study of cytomegalovirus exposure and HLA in healthy donors. Study results and caveats: Looking again later, the authors saw that most CMV-associated TCR beta chains seemed HLA-restricted. Researchers reported in a later analysis that a missense DCLRE1C variant was tied to TCR beta V- and J-gene trimming. In all likelihood, a cluster of highly shared sequence variants was a sequencing artifact.

In the case of this clone: Its target is unknown.

PCR primers comprised 60 Vbeta and 13 Jbeta primers. Sequenced by immunoSEQ multiplex PCR; TCRdb stores in-frame clones only, minus some. The table includes about 100,000 clones, roughly 73% detected once. The CDR3 totals 15 residues. Germline V CDR1 and CDR2: GTSNPN, SVGIG (reference sequence). V trimming: 4 bases; J trimming: 15 bases; junction bases outside the gene matches: 16. The sequenced material came from PBMCs. This sequence was found in a woman aged 40 to 55 in good health and CMV-seronegative. This chain uses TRBV30 with TRBJ1-4, with TRBD1 matching over 11 bases. The chain's CDR3 is CAWKNERTGGLRLFF. The CDR3 DNA is TGTGCCTGGAAAAATGAGCGGACAGGGGGCCTTAGGTTGTTTTTT. The full variable domain, rest sourced from reference TRBV30 and TRBJ1-4, is SQTIHQWPATLVQPVGSPLSLECTVEGTSNPNLYWYRQAAGRGLQLLFYSVGIGQISSEVPQNLSASRPQDRQFILSSKKLLLSDSGFYLCAWKNERTGGLRLFFGSGTQLSVL.